One and the same sample provided the 12 T cell receptor beta chains below, sequenced in a study of T-cell reconstitution after alpha-beta-depleted transplantation in children (dated by TCRdb to about 2016). The treatment or condition label of this sample denotes: allogeneic hematopoietic cell transplantation with graft depleted of TCRalphabeta T cells and CD19 B cells. Libraries were built with PCR. This sample was sequenced with an Illumina HiSeq 2500. To normalize quantification of the TCRbeta repertoire, the TCR libraries were built with molecular barcoding that relied on unique molecular identifiers. The public reads were reanalyzed by TCRdb: fastp trimming at Q25, MiXCR alignment, in-frame beta chains only. A single entry per CDR3 protein holds the most common genes and DNA from its merged rows. The sample yields about 230,000 distinct CDR3 sequences; about 11% were counted once. Roughly 28% of the sample comes from the top ten.

This specimen consisted of PBMCs, obtained before TCRalphabeta/CD19-depleted stem cell transplant. The receptors here all came from a child under two years old with acute myeloid leukemia, due to receive a stem cell transplant.

The sample holds many counts of this clonotype. At one end the junction does not follow the germline gene, possibly because of a read error. The J gene is TRBJ2-7, the V gene TRBV11-2; D gene uncertain. This CDR3 is 14 amino acids long. Germline loops: CDR1 SGHAT, CDR2 FQNNGV. The DNA for the CDR3 is TGTGCCAGCAGCTTAGATTACGGCCTATTGAAGCACTACTTC. Encoded protein: CASSLDYGLLKHYF.

About this clonotype itself: A junction end diverges from the germline sequence, so it may reflect a read error. The gene calls are TRBV2 and TRBJ1-1; no clear D. The CDR3 is 13 residues long. The germline V gene has CDR1 SNHLY and CDR2 FYNNEI. DNA of the CDR3: TGTGCCAGCGGAGGATTGATGAACGCTGAAGCTTTCTTT. Amino acid sequence: CASGGLMNAEAFF.

This clonotype showed up many times. CDR3 region: CASSQDGWGGNNSPLHF. The CDR3, as DNA: TGCGCCAGCAGCCAAGATGGGTGGGGGGGTAATAATTCACCCCTCCACTTT. The chain uses TRBV4-1 and TRBJ1-6, with D perhaps TRBD1 (5 bases). V lost 0 bases and J 5 bases, leaving 14 bases between the germline ends. Per the germline V gene, CDR1 is MGHRA and CDR2 is YSYEKL. The CDR3 covers 17 residues.

This clonotype has at least ten counts. V and J are TRBV20-1 and TRBJ2-4, with D unresolved. Germline loops: CDR1 DFQATT, CDR2 SNEGSKA (reference sequence). The CDR3 is made up of 13 amino acids. The V and J ends lost 3 bases and 0 bases respectively, with 6 bases between them. CDR3 bases: TGCAGTGCTAGTGACGTAGCCAAAAACATTCAGTACTTC. Translated, it gives CSASDVAKNIQYF.

This clonotype showed up many times. The gene calls are TRBV28 and TRBJ1-2, with 7 bases aligning to TRBD1. V shed 5 bases, J shed 3 bases, and the junction held 6 bases outside the gene matches. This CDR3 has 14 amino acids. Germline V gene lookup returns CDR1 MDHEN and CDR2 SYDVKM. CDR3 region: CASSPGQLYYGYTF. In DNA form, the CDR3 reads TGTGCCAGCAGTCCGGGACAGCTTTACTATGGCTACACCTTC.

This clonotype was found many times. The chain combines TRBV7-9 with TRBJ2-3, with 15 bases identical to TRBD2. This CDR3 has 16 amino acids. Trimming at V came to 4 bases and at J to 3 bases, leaving 2 bases not matched to a gene. Germline CDR1 is SEHNR and CDR2 is FQNEAQ (reference sequence). The CDR3 DNA reads as TGTGCCAGCAGCTGGACTAGCGGGAGGGTAACAGATACGCAGTATTTT. Amino acids: CASSWTSGRVTDTQYF.

The sample holds many counts of this clonotype. The CDR3 is CASSLGPRGNIQYF. The CDR3, as DNA: TGTGCCAGCAGCTTAGGCCCAAGGGGAAACATTCAGTACTTC. V usage is TRBV7-8 and J usage is TRBJ2-4; D may be TRBD1 (5 bases). This CDR3 region has 14 residues. Germline CDR1 reads SGHVS; CDR2 reads FQNEAQ. With 1 base removed from V and 6 bases from J, the gap between germline ends came to 10 bases.

The chain recombines TRBV6-5 with TRBJ1-1, with a weak D call TRBD1 (5 bases). The CDR3 runs 14 residues. CDR1 and CDR2 from the germline V gene are MNHEY and SVGAGI. Trimming removed 4 bases from V and 5 bases from J, with 14 bases in between. The chain's CDR3 is CASSFDSFGTEAFF. CDR3 bases: TGTGCCAGCAGTTTCGACAGCTTTGGGACTGAAGCTTTCTTT.

The sample holds many counts of this clonotype. The rearrangement joins TRBV12-3 or TRBV12-4 to TRBJ2-3; 7 bases align to TRBD2. The J segment lost 6 bases and the V segment lost 7 bases, leaving 7 bases of the junction unmatched. This CDR3 region has 13 residues. The CDR3 DNA reads as TGTGCCAGCACCTTAAATAGCGGGGATACGCAGTATTTT. Translating gives CASTLNSGDTQYF.

This clonotype was found a few times. V and J are TRBV20-1 and TRBJ2-3; the D gene is possibly TRBD1 (6 bases). The germline V gene encodes CDR1 DFQATT and CDR2 SNEGSKA (reference sequence). Trimming cost V 4 bases and J 3 bases, with 11 bases left between them. The CDR3 runs 13 residues. CDR3 nucleotides: TGCAGTGCTACCTCAGGGGTAACAGATACGCAGTATTTT. It specifies CSATSGVTDTQYF.

This clonotype came up many times. The genes are TRBV7-3 and TRBJ2-1, with 16 bases matching TRBD2. J was trimmed by 4 bases and V by 3 bases; bases with no gene match: 3. CDR1 is SGHTA and CDR2 is FQGTGA in the germline V gene. The CDR3 is 17 amino acids. CDR3 bases: TGTGCCAGCAGCTTCGGGACTAGCGGGAGGGCTTACAATGAGCAGTTCTTC. This encodes CASSFGTSGRAYNEQFF.

This clonotype was picked up many times. The V call is TRBV29-1, the J call TRBJ2-1, with D perhaps TRBD1 (5 bases). The CDR3 is 13 amino acids. The V and J ends lost 5 bases and 8 bases respectively, with 16 bases between them. Germline lookup yields CDR1 SQVTM and CDR2 ANQGSEA. The CDR3 coding sequence is TGCAGCGTTTCTCAGGGTAGGTTGCATGAGCAGTTCTTC. Amino acid sequence: CSVSQGRLHEQFF.